This TCR beta chain is drawn from a study of shared clonotypes between healthy human individuals. Worth noting for this clone: Other DNA variants within this sample encode the same CDR3.

Naive CD8 cells lacked CD45RO and underwent positive selection for CCR7, leaving out terminally differentiated effector memory CD45RA+ cells. Sequencing was performed with immunoSEQ multiplex PCR; in TCRdb, only in-frame clones are kept and a portion is missing. The table records about 2.2 million clones, around 93% of them present only once. The V and J ends lost 1 base and 5 bases respectively, with 2 bases between them. CDR1 and CDR2 (germline): SEHNR, FQNEAQ (reference sequence). This CDR3 has 12 amino acids. The clonotype comes from a man younger than 35 in good health. Some clones in this sample may be carry-over from other donors' samples. What was sequenced was naive CD8+ T cells from PBMCs. J is TRBJ1-4 and V is TRBV7-9; unclear D gene. This CDR3 reads CASSLENEKLFF. CDR3 nucleotide sequence: TGTGCCAGCAGCTTAGAGAATGAAAAACTGTTTTTT.